The 18 T cell receptor beta chains below were found in one sample sequenced in a study of blood T cell repertoires in COVID-19. The protocol was immunoSEQ multiplex PCR, while the TCRdb copy is restricted to in-frame clones and leaves out a portion. This repertoire shows about 170,000 clones, more than 65% found once; its top ten account for approximately 10%. Sequences were obtained from peripheral blood. Receptors originate from a man between 65 and 85 years old with active or convalescent COVID-19.

In nucleotides, the CDR3 is TGTGCCAGCAGTTATGACAGGCGCTACGAGCAGTACTTC. Translated: CASSYDRRYEQYF. This chain joins TRBV28 and TRBJ2-7; TRBD1 might be the D (6 bases). V was clipped by 4 bases and J by 3 bases, with 10 bases between them. The germline CDR1 and CDR2 sequences are MDHEN and SYDVKM. The CDR3 has 13 residues. The full variable domain, completed using reference TRBV28 and TRBJ2-7, is DVKVTQSSRYLVKRTGEKVFLECVQDMDHENMFWYRQDPGLGLRLIYFSYDVKMKEKGDIPEGYSVSREKKERFSLILESASTNQTSMYLCASSYDRRYEQYFGPGTRLTVT.

The gene calls are TRBV19 and TRBJ2-7; the match to TRBD1 covers 7 bases. The CDR3 covers 15 residues. V dropped 5 bases and J dropped 6; count of bases not matched to a gene: 13. The V gene's germline CDR1 is LNHDA and CDR2 SQIVND (reference sequence). The CDR3 DNA is TGTGCCAGTAGTCCCACGAAACACAGGGGCGGCGAGCAGTACTTC. It translates to CASSPTKHRGGEQYF.

The chain combines TRBV28 with TRBJ1-2; D perhaps matches TRBD1 (5 bases). The germline V gene has CDR1 MDHEN and CDR2 SYDVKM. Between the trimmed V and J ends, which lost 5 bases and 1 base, there was a span of 14 bases. This CDR3 is built from 15 residues. The CDR3 nucleotides read TGTGCCAGCAGTCCCCCCGGGGGTTTTAACTATGGCTACACCTTC. It is translated as CASSPPGGFNYGYTF.

The rearrangement joins TRBV27 to TRBJ1-1; possibly TRBD1 for D (6 bases). Trimming shortened V by 6 bases and J by 0 bases, and 8 bases separated the two germline ends. CDR1 MNHEY and CDR2 SMNVEV come from the germline V gene (reference sequence). The CDR3 has 13 residues. CDR3 bases: TGTGCCAGCAGGGGGGCGATGAACACTGAAGCTTTCTTT. Translating it yields CASRGAMNTEAFF.

This chain uses TRBV27 with TRBJ2-3; tentatively, D is TRBD2 (6 bases). This CDR3 is 17 amino acids long. V gave up 2 bases and J gave up 1 base, with 16 bases separating them. Germline V gene lookup returns CDR1 MNHEY and CDR2 SMNVEV (reference sequence). In DNA form, the CDR3 reads TGTGCCAGCAGTTTAGAGCCGGGACTCGAGGGCACAGATACGCAGTATTTT. This codes for CASSLEPGLEGTDTQYF.

In this sample, this clone turned up once. V gene TRBV9 combines with J gene TRBJ2-7, with 7 bases fitting TRBD2. The germline CDR1 and CDR2 sequences are SGDLS and YYNGEE. With 2 bases clipped from V and 3 bases from J, the junction kept 11 bases outside the gene matches. The CDR3 is 16 amino acids. As DNA, the CDR3 is TGTGCCAGCAGCGTTGGGAGGGCGTCGAGTTTCTACGAGCAGTACTTC. Translating gives CASSVGRASSFYEQYF.

The CDR3, as DNA: TGTGCCAGCAGCTTACAATTTTCTGGAAACACCATATATTTT. Encoded protein: CASSLQFSGNTIYF. The rearrangement joins TRBV7-2 to TRBJ1-3; D is uncertain. This CDR3 is built from 14 residues. Germline CDR1 and CDR2: SGHTA and FQGNSA. Trimming shortened V by 2 bases and J by 1 base, and 6 bases separated the two germline ends. Drawing the rest from reference TRBV7-2 and TRBJ1-3, the complete variable domain is GAGVSQSPSNKVTEKGKDVELRCDPISGHTALYWYRQSLGQGLEFLIYFQGNSAPDKSGLPSDRFSAERTGGSVSTLTIQRTQQEDSAVYLCASSLQFSGNTIYFGEGSWLTVV.

The rearrangement uses TRBV19 and TRBJ1-6; D remains unclear. Trimming stripped 4 bases from V and 0 bases from J, with 10 bases between. The CDR3 is made up of 16 amino acids. Looked up from germline, CDR1 is LNHDA and CDR2 is SQIVND (reference sequence). For the CDR3, the DNA is TGTGCCAGTAGTAATCAGAGGAGCTCCTATAATTCACCCCTCCACTTT. Translating it yields CASSNQRSSYNSPLHF.

The rearrangement links TRBV9 to TRBJ1-1, with 10 bases aligning to TRBD1. CDR1 is SGDLS, CDR2 YYNGEE, per germline. The CDR3 has 15 amino acids. V shed 4 bases, J shed 3 bases, and the junction held 6 bases outside the gene matches. The CDR3 loop reads CASSQRQGADTEAFF. In DNA, the CDR3 is TGTGCCAGCAGCCAACGACAGGGGGCGGACACTGAAGCTTTCTTT. Complete variable domain (other parts from reference TRBV9 and TRBJ1-1): DSGVTQTPKHLITATGQRVTLRCSPRSGDLSVYWYQQSLDQGLQFLIQYYNGEERAKGNILERFSAQQFPDLHSELNLSSLELGDSALYFCASSQRQGADTEAFFGQGTRLTVV.

This sequence joins TRBV7-2 and TRBJ2-5; 12 positions match TRBD1. CDR1 SGHTA and CDR2 FQGNSA come from the germline V gene. The CDR3 sequence is 17 residues long. V shed 1 base, J shed 4 bases, and the junction held 7 bases outside the gene matches. The CDR3 region has the DNA TGTGCCAGCAGCTTAGTCGGGACAGGGGGCATGGCAGAGACCCAGTACTTC. Amino acids: CASSLVGTGGMAETQYF.

This chain joins TRBV5-1 and TRBJ2-7; possibly TRBD1 for D (6 bases). The CDR3 is 17 amino acids. V shed 4 bases and J shed 0 bases, with 20 bases lying between them. Germline loops: CDR1 SGHRS, CDR2 YFSETQ. This CDR3 is CASSETGRGRDSYEQYF. For the CDR3, the DNA is TGCGCCAGCAGCGAAACAGGGAGAGGCAGGGACTCCTACGAGCAGTACTTC.

CDR3 residues: CASSLARDFHSNEQFF. The DNA for the CDR3 is TGTGCCAGCAGCTTAGCCCGGGATTTTCATAGTAATGAGCAGTTCTTC. The chain employs TRBV7-8 and TRBJ2-1, with D maybe TRBD2 (5 bases). CDR1 and CDR2 (germline): SGHVS, FQNEAQ. V lost 0 bases, J lost 7 bases, and 16 bases lay in between. The CDR3 is 16 amino acids.

The CDR3 loop reads CASSGQGAEAFF. The DNA of the CDR3 is TGTGCCAGCAGTGGCCAAGGGGCTGAAGCTTTCTTT. The genes are TRBV12-3 or TRBV12-4 and TRBJ1-1; D is possibly TRBD1 (5 bases). Trimming cost V 5 bases and J 6 bases, with 10 bases left between them. This CDR3 has 12 residues.

The chain combines TRBV28 with TRBJ2-1; 10 bases are shared with TRBD2. Germline lookup yields CDR1 MDHEN and CDR2 SYDVKM. V shed 5 bases and J 2 bases; nucleotides not matched to a gene: 12. The CDR3 covers 18 residues. The chain's CDR3 is CASSAPGLALGPYNEQFF. The CDR3 nucleotides read TGTGCCAGCAGTGCTCCGGGACTAGCGTTGGGGCCCTACAATGAGCAGTTCTTC. The full variable domain, its missing parts supplied by reference TRBV28 and TRBJ2-1, is DVKVTQSSRYLVKRTGEKVFLECVQDMDHENMFWYRQDPGLGLRLIYFSYDVKMKEKGDIPEGYSVSREKKERFSLILESASTNQTSMYLCASSAPGLALGPYNEQFFGPGTRLTVL.

The chain links TRBV6-5 to TRBJ2-2; maybe TRBD2 (6 bases). Trimming pared 6 bases from V and 5 bases from J, leaving 13 bases between. The CDR3 consists of 14 residues. CDR1 and CDR2 (germline): MNHEY, SVGAGI. The CDR3 spells CASSRDFLTGELFF. CDR3 nucleotides: TGTGCCAGCAGCCGGGACTTCTTGACCGGGGAGCTGTTTTTT.

This chain uses TRBV4-2 with TRBJ2-3; D might be TRBD2 (6 bases). CDR3 size: 18 residues. The V and J ends lost 3 bases and 0 bases respectively, with 19 bases between them. The V gene's germline CDR1 is LGHNA and CDR2 YNFKEQ. The CDR3: CASSQSSRSGTSTDTQYF. The CDR3 region has the DNA TGTGCCAGCAGCCAGTCGAGTAGGAGTGGGACTAGCACAGATACGCAGTATTTT.

J is TRBJ2-7 and V is TRBV27, with 8 positions matching TRBD1. The CDR3 contains 14 residues. Germline V gives CDR1 MNHEY, CDR2 SMNVEV (reference sequence). Germline trimming cut 8 bases from V and 0 bases from J; bases unmatched to any gene: 6. The CDR3 is CASGYRGNSYEQYF. DNA of the CDR3: TGTGCCAGCGGGTACAGGGGGAACTCCTACGAGCAGTACTTC.

The chain has TRBV28 and TRBJ1-3, with 7 nucleotides matching TRBD1. Germline V lookup: CDR1 MDHEN, CDR2 SYDVKM. This CDR3 region has 15 residues. The J segment lost 0 bases and the V segment lost 5 bases, leaving 4 bases of the junction unmatched. CDR3 amino acids: CASSGGQDSGNTIYF. The DNA for the CDR3 is TGTGCCAGCAGTGGAGGACAGGACTCTGGAAACACCATATATTTT.